This TCR beta chain was observed in a study of cytomegalovirus exposure and HLA in healthy donors. Study-level results: Cytomegalovirus association was assigned to 170 or so TCR beta chains. Most observed TCR sequences were rare, whereas some public TCRs were detected in many donors. In an earlier analysis, most TCR beta V segments were productive about 87% or about 30% of the time.

The PCR had 60 Vbeta and 13 Jbeta primers. Data came from immunoSEQ multiplex PCR; TCRdb stores just in-frame clones and leaves some out. Here the sample spans about 55,000 clones, roughly 71% being singletons. This clone was picked up a small number of times. What it recognizes is unknown. Germline CDR1 is MNHNS and CDR2 is SASEGT. V gave up 7 bases and J gave up 0 bases, with 6 bases separating them. CDR3 length: 12 amino acids. The chain links TRBV6-1 to TRBJ1-1; D unresolved. Sequences were obtained from PBMCs. The sequence was obtained from a man aged 35-49 years in good health and CMV-seropositive. DNA of the CDR3: TGTGCCAGCACACACATGAACACTGAAGCTTTCTTT. Protein: CASTHMNTEAFF.